This T cell receptor beta chain came from a study of control samples from healthy donors and cancer patients. The data were produced by immunoSEQ multiplex PCR, yet TCRdb's version contains in-frame clones alone and is incomplete. The data contain roughly 28,000 clones, 70% to 80% of them singletons. V was cut by 0 bases and J by 8 bases, with 13 bases left in between. Germline loops: CDR1 MNHEY, CDR2 SVGAGI. The CDR3 consists of 14 residues. The chain couples TRBV6-5 to TRBJ1-2; D is undetermined. The sequencing sample was made of PBMCs. The sequence was obtained from a man aged 55 to 70 with head and neck cancer. The CDR3 DNA follows: TGTGCCAGCAGTTACTCGACTCAGGCGCTCGGCTACACCTTC. Encoded protein: CASSYSTQALGYTF.